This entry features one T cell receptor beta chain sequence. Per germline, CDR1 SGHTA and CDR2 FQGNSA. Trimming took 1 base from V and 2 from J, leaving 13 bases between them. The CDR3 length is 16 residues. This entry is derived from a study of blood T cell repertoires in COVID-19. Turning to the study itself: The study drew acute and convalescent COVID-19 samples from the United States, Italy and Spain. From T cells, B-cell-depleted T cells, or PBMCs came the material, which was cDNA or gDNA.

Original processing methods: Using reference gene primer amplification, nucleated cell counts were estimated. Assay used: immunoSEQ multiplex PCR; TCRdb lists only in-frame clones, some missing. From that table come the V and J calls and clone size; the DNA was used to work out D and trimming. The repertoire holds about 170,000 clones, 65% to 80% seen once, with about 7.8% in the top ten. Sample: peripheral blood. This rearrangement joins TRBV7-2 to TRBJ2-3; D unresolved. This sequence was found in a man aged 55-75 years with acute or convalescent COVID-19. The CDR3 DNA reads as TGTGCCAGCAGCTTAGTTCCGAACACCCTCACAGATACGCAGTATTTT. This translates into CASSLVPNTLTDTQYF. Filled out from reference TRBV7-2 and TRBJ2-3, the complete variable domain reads GAGVSQSPSNKVTEKGKDVELRCDPISGHTALYWYRQSLGQGLEFLIYFQGNSAPDKSGLPSDRFSAERTGGSVSTLTIQRTQQEDSAVYLCASSLVPNTLTDTQYFGPGTRLTVL.